These 4 T cell receptor beta chains were all obtained from the same sample, sequenced in a study of beta chain features in type 1 diabetes. Regarding the study as a whole: All four CD4+ subsets from Type 1 diabetes patients carried moderately but significantly shorter TCRB CDR3s.

Expressed TCRB transcripts were sequenced after all isolated RNA was converted to cDNA. Data came from immunoSEQ multiplex PCR; TCRdb stores just in-frame clones and leaves some out. Here the sample spans around 250,000 clones, about 15% being singletons. For these receptors, no antigen is known. Sequenced sample: naive CD4+ T cells from blood. The origin of the receptors is a man aged 25-45 years with type 1 diabetes.

This clone has just a few counts. This chain links TRBV7-9 with TRBJ2-1; TRBD2 agrees at 7 bases. The CDR3 is 15 residues long. The germline CDR1 and CDR2 sequences are SEHNR and FQNEAQ (reference sequence). V lost 7 bases to trimming and J lost 0 bases; unmatched junction nucleotides: 6. The CDR3 here is CASTPRGSSYNEQFF. CDR3 DNA: TGTGCCAGCACCCCTCGCGGGAGCTCCTACAATGAGCAGTTCTTC. The whole variable domain, remainder taken from reference TRBV7-9 and TRBJ2-1, is DTGVSQNPRHKITKRGQNVTFRCDPISEHNRLYWYRQTLGQGPEFLTYFQNEAQLEKSRLLSDRFSAERPKGSFSTLEIQRTEQGDSAMYLCASTPRGSSYNEQFFGPGTRLTVL.

The chain combines TRBV7-2 with TRBJ2-4; D might be TRBD2 (5 bases). CDR1 SGHTA and CDR2 FQGNSA come from the germline V gene. CDR3 length: 15 residues. Trimming took 5 bases from V and 4 from J, leaving 15 bases between them. The chain's CDR3 is CASSLQAELKNIQYF. The CDR3 DNA reads TGTGCCAGCAGCCTACAAGCGGAGCTAAAAAACATTCAGTACTTC.

A few counts support this clone. V and J are TRBV6-5 and TRBJ2-7; 9 nucleotides agree with TRBD1. The CDR3 extends over 13 amino acids. Germline CDR1 is MNHEY and CDR2 is SVGAGI. V lost 7 bases to trimming and J lost 5 bases; unmatched junction nucleotides: 6. This CDR3 is CASKRTGVNEQYF. The CDR3 DNA reads as TGTGCCAGCAAACGGACAGGGGTTAACGAGCAGTACTTC.

V and J are TRBV29-1 and TRBJ1-1; D possibly corresponds to TRBD1 (6 bases). The CDR3 runs 16 residues. CDR1 and CDR2 from the germline V gene are SQVTM and ANQGSEA. Trimming pared 7 bases from V and 1 base from J, leaving 22 bases between. The CDR3: CSAQGHALGGNTEAFF. The DNA for the CDR3 is TGCAGCGCCCAGGGGCACGCTTTAGGGGGGAACACTGAAGCTTTCTTT.